These 27 T cell receptor beta chains were all obtained from the same sample, sequenced in a study of blood T cell repertoires in COVID-19. Sequencing was performed with immunoSEQ multiplex PCR; in TCRdb, only in-frame clones are kept and a portion is missing. The sample lists 150,000 to 200,000 clones, roughly 91% seen once, with roughly 4.5% in the top ten. The source material was peripheral blood. The receptor source for this set is a woman between 45 and 60 years old with acute or convalescent COVID-19.

This rearrangement joins TRBV28 to TRBJ2-7, with TRBD2 matching over 9 bases. The CDR3 consists of 15 residues. With 2 bases clipped from V and 7 bases from J, the junction kept 9 bases outside the gene matches. Germline values: CDR1 MDHEN, CDR2 SYDVKM. CDR3 DNA: TGTGCCAGCAGTTTAAGGACTAGCGCCCGGGGGGAGCAGTACTTC. It encodes CASSLRTSARGEQYF.

This clone was seen just once. The chain employs TRBV7-9 and TRBJ1-2; D unresolved. Per germline, CDR1 SEHNR and CDR2 FQNEAQ (reference sequence). V lost 0 bases and J lost 4, with 9 bases in between. The length of the CDR3 is 14 residues. The CDR3 here is CASSLAEFPYGYTF. The CDR3 bases are TGTGCCAGCAGCTTAGCTGAGTTCCCCTATGGCTACACCTTC.

The chain couples TRBV28 to TRBJ2-7; 12 bases fit TRBD2. Losses at the gene ends were 3 bases for V and 5 bases for J; bases not matched to a gene: 5. The CDR3 has 15 amino acids. In germline, CDR1 is MDHEN, CDR2 SYDVKM. Here the CDR3 DNA reads TGTGCCAGCAGTTTGAGGCTAGCGGGAGGGCACGAGCAGTACTTC. Amino acid sequence: CASSLRLAGGHEQYF.

V is TRBV18 and J is TRBJ2-7; D perhaps matches TRBD1 (6 bases). The germline V gene encodes CDR1 KGHSH and CDR2 LQKENI. Trimming shortened V by 3 bases and J by 10 bases, and 13 bases separated the two germline ends. This CDR3 is 12 amino acids long. The DNA of the CDR3 is TGTGCCAGCTCACCCGGCTCAGGGGTTCAGTACTTC. It specifies CASSPGSGVQYF.

This sequence joins TRBV5-4 and TRBJ1-5; the D is unclear. The CDR3 contains 15 residues. The germline V and J ends were trimmed by 4 bases and 4 bases, with 15 bases remaining between them. Germline V gene lookup returns CDR1 SGHNT and CDR2 YYREEE (reference sequence). CDR3 sequence: CASSPIDTSNQPQHF. In DNA, the CDR3 is TGTGCCAGCAGCCCGATCGACACTTCTAATCAGCCCCAGCATTTT.

Here the CDR3 DNA reads TGTGCCAGCAGTGCCTCGACAGGGGGAGCTTTCTTT. Translating it yields CASSASTGGAFF. The J gene is TRBJ1-1, the V gene TRBV12-3 or TRBV12-4, with TRBD1 matching 9 bases. After removal of 5 bases from V and 10 bases from J, the junction contained 5 bases not matched to a gene. This CDR3 has 12 residues.

The chain couples TRBV7-2 to TRBJ1-2; 9 positions match TRBD1. Trimming at V came to 5 bases and at J to 9 bases, leaving 4 bases not matched to a gene. Germline V gives CDR1 SGHTA, CDR2 FQGNSA. CDR3 size: 12 residues. The CDR3 DNA reads TGTGCCAGCAGCCCGGGACAGGGTCGCTACACCTTC. This gives the protein CASSPGQGRYTF.

This clone showed up just once. The chain has TRBV18 and TRBJ1-6; 7 positions match TRBD1. Germline V lookup: CDR1 KGHSH, CDR2 LQKENI. J lost 7 bases, V lost 5 bases, and 5 bases had no gene match. This CDR3 is 14 amino acids long. CDR3 protein: CASSAGTDNSPLHF. CDR3 in DNA: TGTGCCAGCTCAGCCGGGACAGACAATTCACCCCTCCACTTT.

This rearrangement joins TRBV20-1 to TRBJ1-2, with TRBD1 as a possible D gene (5 bases). Germline CDR1 and CDR2: DFQATT and SNEGSKA (reference sequence). CDR3 length: 11 residues. Trimming stripped 4 bases from V and 8 bases from J, with 11 bases between. CDR3: CSATQAGGYTF. Here the CDR3 DNA reads TGCAGTGCTACACAGGCAGGAGGCTACACCTTC.

The genes are TRBV23-1 and TRBJ1-2, with D perhaps TRBD1 (6 bases). TRBV23-1 is known as an ORF, though its function is uncertain. The length of the CDR3 is 12 residues. Trimming pared 6 bases from V and 4 bases from J, leaving 9 bases between. Written as DNA, the CDR3 is TGCGCCAGCAGGGACAGCCGCTATGGCTACACCTTC. It translates to CASRDSRYGYTF.

The V gene is TRBV2, the J gene TRBJ1-1; D is ambiguous. CDR3 length equals 14 residues. Germline V gene lookup returns CDR1 SNHLY and CDR2 FYNNEI. V lost 1 base and J lost 0, with 6 bases in between. CDR3 region: CASSEVGMNTEAFF. Here the CDR3 DNA reads TGTGCCAGCAGTGAAGTTGGCATGAACACTGAAGCTTTCTTT.

This clone was picked up a small number of times. The rearrangement joins TRBV2 to TRBJ1-5; D not certain. This CDR3 contains 15 residues. Trimming stripped 2 bases from V and 4 bases from J, with 12 bases between. Germline CDR1 is SNHLY and CDR2 is FYNNEI. The CDR3 reads CASSEHVVFNQPQHF. The CDR3 bases are TGTGCCAGCAGTGAACATGTAGTGTTTAATCAGCCCCAGCATTTT.

The chain is built from TRBV9 and TRBJ1-3, with 7 bases lining up with TRBD1. CDR3 size: 17 residues. The trim removed 4 bases at V and 0 bases at J, leaving 10 bases unmatched. Looked up from germline, CDR1 is SGDLS and CDR2 is YYNGEE. In DNA form, the CDR3 reads TGTGCCAGCAGCATCCGGGACAGTCCTTACTCTGGAAACACCATATATTTT. Translation: CASSIRDSPYSGNTIYF.

J is TRBJ2-5 and V is TRBV5-1, with a tentative D call TRBD2 (7 bases). The CDR3 covers 15 residues. The germline V gene has CDR1 SGHRS and CDR2 YFSETQ. V lost 2 bases and J lost 3, with 14 bases in between. CDR3 loop: CASSFGGRLEETQYF. The DNA for the CDR3 is TGCGCCAGCAGCTTCGGGGGGCGGCTCGAAGAGACCCAGTACTTC.

This clone appeared once. The chain has TRBV28 and TRBJ1-2; D remains unclear. Between the trimmed V and J ends, which lost 5 bases and 3 bases, there was a span of 13 bases. Germline-derived CDR1 and CDR2 are MDHEN and SYDVKM. The CDR3 has 14 amino acids. CDR3 region: CASSPTVGDYGYTF. CDR3 sequence (DNA): TGTGCCAGCAGTCCTACAGTCGGGGACTATGGCTACACCTTC.

The CDR3 DNA reads as TGTGCCAGCAGCTTCCAGAACACTGAAGCTTTCTTT. It specifies CASSFQNTEAFF. The rearrangement links TRBV5-6 to TRBJ1-1; D not resolved. The CDR3 contains 12 residues. Trimming cost V 2 bases and J 1 base, with 3 bases left between them. The germline CDR1 and CDR2 sequences are SGHDT and YYEEEE.

V and J are TRBV19 and TRBJ2-7, with a tentative D call TRBD1 (5 bases). This CDR3 contains 14 residues. V lost 3 bases and J 5 bases, leaving 14 bases between the germline ends. Germline V gene data show CDR1 as LNHDA and CDR2 as SQIVND (reference sequence). Here the CDR3 DNA reads TGTGCCAGTAGTATGTTCGGCAGGGAAAACGAGCAGTACTTC. Protein sequence: CASSMFGRENEQYF. The full variable domain, with the rest looked up from reference TRBV19 and TRBJ2-7, is DGGITQSPKYLFRKEGQNVTLSCEQNLNHDAMYWYRQDPGQGLRLIYYSQIVNDFQKGDIAEGYSVSREKKESFPLTVTSAQKNPTAFYLCASSMFGRENEQYFGPGTRLTVT.

This clone was counted at least ten times. The chain uses TRBV6-4 and TRBJ2-1; TRBD2 matches at 8 bases. Germline loops: CDR1 MRHNA, CDR2 SNTAGT. CDR3 length: 15 amino acids. The junction had 3 bases not matched to a gene; V was cut back by 4 bases and J by 1 base. In nucleotides, the CDR3 is TGTGCCAGCAGTGTGGCGGGGGGATCCTACAATGAGCAGTTCTTC. This codes for CASSVAGGSYNEQFF.

The V gene is TRBV6-5, the J gene TRBJ1-2; the D is unclear. This CDR3 has 12 residues. The germline gives CDR1 MNHEY, CDR2 SVGAGI. V was shortened by 6 bases and J by 3 bases, with 8 bases between the two germline ends. CDR3 sequence: CASSSGDYGYTF. The CDR3 DNA is TGTGCCAGCAGCTCAGGTGACTATGGCTACACCTTC.

The chain uses TRBV5-6 and TRBJ1-2; D not certain. Germline CDR1 reads SGHDT; CDR2 reads YYEEEE. V was cut by 5 bases and J by 0 bases, with 11 bases left in between. The CDR3 totals 14 residues. CDR3 residues: CASSNRVTNYGYTF. Written as DNA, the CDR3 is TGTGCCAGCAGTAACAGAGTCACTAACTATGGCTACACCTTC. The entire variable domain, with the rest obtained from reference TRBV5-6 and TRBJ1-2, is as follows: DAGVTQSPTHLIKTRGQQVTLRCSPKSGHDTVSWYQQALGQGPQFIFQYYEEEERQRGNFPDRFSGHQFPNYSSELNVNALLLGDSALYLCASSNRVTNYGYTFGSGTRLTVV.

This clone was seen just once. The chain is built from TRBV5-6 and TRBJ2-7, with TRBD1 matching over 7 bases. V lost 0 bases to trimming and J lost 13 bases; unmatched junction nucleotides: 4. The CDR3 extends over 11 amino acids. Germline CDR1 reads SGHDT; CDR2 reads YYEEEE. The CDR3: CASSLGQGFYF. DNA for the CDR3: TGTGCCAGCAGCTTGGGACAGGGCTTTTACTTC.

This chain joins TRBV28 and TRBJ1-1; weak D call: TRBD1 (5 bases). V gave up 5 bases and J gave up 0 bases, with 10 bases separating them. CDR3 length: 14 amino acids. Germline CDR1 and CDR2: MDHEN and SYDVKM. CDR3 DNA sequence: TGTGCCAGCAGTATGACAGTCATGAACACTGAAGCTTTCTTT. Residues: CASSMTVMNTEAFF.

The CDR3 DNA is TGTGCCATCAGTGAATTAGGGGGTGAGGAGACCCAGTACTTC. Translating gives CAISELGGEETQYF. V usage is TRBV10-3 and J usage is TRBJ2-5; D is perhaps TRBD1 (6 bases). The CDR3 contains 14 residues. Germline V lookup: CDR1 ENHRY, CDR2 SYGVKD. Trimming removed 3 bases from V and 5 bases from J, with 13 bases in between.

The chain has TRBV6-6 and TRBJ1-5; 9 bases match TRBD1. Unmatched junction bases numbered 12, after V lost 6 bases and J lost 6 bases. The CDR3 is 16 residues long. CDR1 MNHNY and CDR2 SVGAGI come from the germline V gene (reference sequence). The CDR3 DNA reads as TGTGCCAGCAGAGCATGGGACAGGGATTCTAGTCAGCCCCAGCATTTT. As protein: CASRAWDRDSSQPQHF.

This clone was detected only once. This chain joins TRBV4-2 and TRBJ2-7, with 9 bases aligning to TRBD2. CDR1 and CDR2 from the germline V gene are LGHNA and YNFKEQ. V lost 0 bases to trimming and J lost 7 bases; unmatched junction nucleotides: 10. CDR3 length equals 16 residues. In DNA form, the CDR3 reads TGTGCCAGCAGCCAAGATCCTAGCGGGGCCCCGTGGGAGCAGTACTTC. It translates to CASSQDPSGAPWEQYF.

The V call is TRBV14, the J call TRBJ2-1; perhaps TRBD2 as D (6 bases). Germline V lookup: CDR1 SGHDN, CDR2 FVKESK. Trimming pared 4 bases from V and 2 bases from J, leaving 12 bases between. CDR3 length equals 15 residues. The CDR3 protein is CASSPTSSPYNEQFF. CDR3 bases: TGTGCCAGCAGCCCGACTAGTAGTCCCTACAATGAGCAGTTCTTC.

The chain couples TRBV19 to TRBJ2-7; 10 nucleotides agree with TRBD1. The CDR3 loop spans 14 amino acids. Germline V CDR1 and CDR2: LNHDA, SQIVND (reference sequence). V was pared by 4 bases and J by 5 bases, with 5 bases of the junction left unmatched. CDR3 protein: CASSRTGGTDEQYF. The CDR3 DNA follows: TGTGCCAGTAGTAGGACAGGGGGGACCGACGAGCAGTACTTC.